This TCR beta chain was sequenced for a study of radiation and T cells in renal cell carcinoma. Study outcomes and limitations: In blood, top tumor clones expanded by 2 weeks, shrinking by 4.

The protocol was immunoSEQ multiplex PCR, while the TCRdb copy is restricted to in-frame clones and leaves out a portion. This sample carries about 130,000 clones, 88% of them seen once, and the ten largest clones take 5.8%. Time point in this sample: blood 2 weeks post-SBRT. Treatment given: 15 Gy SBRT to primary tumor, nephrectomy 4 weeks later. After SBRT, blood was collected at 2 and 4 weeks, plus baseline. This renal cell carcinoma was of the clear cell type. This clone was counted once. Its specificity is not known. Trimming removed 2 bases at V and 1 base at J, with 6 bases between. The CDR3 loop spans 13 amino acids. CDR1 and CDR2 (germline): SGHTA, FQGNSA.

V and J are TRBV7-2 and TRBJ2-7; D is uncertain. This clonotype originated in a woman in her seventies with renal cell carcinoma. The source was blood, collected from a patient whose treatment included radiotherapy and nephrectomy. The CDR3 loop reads CASSLKQSYEQYF. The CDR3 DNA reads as TGTGCCAGCAGCTTAAAACAGTCCTACGAGCAGTACTTC.